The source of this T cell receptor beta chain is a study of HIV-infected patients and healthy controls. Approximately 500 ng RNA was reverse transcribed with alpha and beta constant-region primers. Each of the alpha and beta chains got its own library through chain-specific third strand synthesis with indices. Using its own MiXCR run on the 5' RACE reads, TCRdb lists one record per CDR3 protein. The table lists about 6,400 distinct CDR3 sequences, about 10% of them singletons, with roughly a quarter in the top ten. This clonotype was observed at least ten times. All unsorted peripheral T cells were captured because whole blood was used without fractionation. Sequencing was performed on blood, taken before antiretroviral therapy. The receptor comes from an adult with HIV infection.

Written as DNA, the CDR3 is TGTGCCAGCACCAACCTAGGGGGAACTGAAGCTTTCTTT. Protein sequence: CASTNLGGTEAFF. The rearrangement links TRBV5-6 to TRBJ1-1; tentatively, D is TRBD1 (6 bases). Germline loops: CDR1 SGHDT, CDR2 YYEEEE. This CDR3 spans 13 amino acids. Trimming took 6 bases from V and 5 from J, leaving 14 bases between them.